The clone carrying this T cell receptor (beta chain) came up many times. Its antigen remains unidentified. Not a single patient had been given any form of treatment at any point before undergoing thyroid surgery. This record comes from a study of metastatic and nonmetastatic thyroid tumors. The wider study: Where malignant and benign thyroid patients were concerned, repertoires were compared across blood and tumor or nodule tissue. Study-wide points: Significantly greater TCR beta diversity was reportedly found in malignant thyroid tumors than in benign nodules (in blood and tumor).

Authors' analysis steps: For papillary thyroid cancer, a distant-metastasis classifier was constructed from CDR3 differences observed across clinicopathological groups. MiXCR reprocessed the PCR reads for TCRdb. These V and J calls derive from TCRdb rather than the authors' analysis. The repertoire holds around 37,000 clones, with around 20% as singletons. The CDR3 extends over 16 amino acids. Germline CDR1 reads DFQATT; CDR2 reads SNEGSKA (reference sequence). The trim removed 1 base at V and 1 base at J, leaving 6 bases unmatched. The chain employs TRBV20-1 and TRBJ2-1; 8 positions match TRBD2. Material for sequencing was blood. The clonotype originates from a female donor with papillary thyroid cancer or a benign thyroid nodule (not recorded which). Some clones in this sample may be carry-over from other donors' samples. The CDR3 is CSARVSPSGSYNEQFF. CDR3 sequence (DNA): TGCAGTGCTAGAGTGTCGCCTAGCGGGTCCTACAATGAGCAGTTCTTC.